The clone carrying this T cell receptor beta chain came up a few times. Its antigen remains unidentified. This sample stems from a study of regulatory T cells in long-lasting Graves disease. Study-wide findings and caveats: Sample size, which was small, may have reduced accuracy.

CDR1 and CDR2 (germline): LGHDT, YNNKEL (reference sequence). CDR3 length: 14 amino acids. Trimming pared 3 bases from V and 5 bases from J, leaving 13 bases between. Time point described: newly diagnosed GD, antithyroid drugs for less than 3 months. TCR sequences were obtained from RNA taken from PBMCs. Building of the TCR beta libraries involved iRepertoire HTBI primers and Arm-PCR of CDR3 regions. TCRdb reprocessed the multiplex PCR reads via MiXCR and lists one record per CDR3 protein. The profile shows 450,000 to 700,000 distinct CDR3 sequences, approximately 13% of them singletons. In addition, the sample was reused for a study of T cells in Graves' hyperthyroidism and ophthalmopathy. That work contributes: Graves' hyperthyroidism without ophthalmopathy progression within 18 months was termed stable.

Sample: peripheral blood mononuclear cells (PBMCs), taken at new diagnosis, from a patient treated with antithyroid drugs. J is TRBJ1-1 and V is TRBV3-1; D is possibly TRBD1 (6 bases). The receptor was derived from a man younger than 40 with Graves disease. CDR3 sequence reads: CASSHLEGGTEAFF. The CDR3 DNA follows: TGTGCCAGCAGCCACCTGGAGGGGGGGACTGAAGCTTTCTTT.